This TCR beta chain was sequenced for a study of CD8+ T cells in alopecia areata. For the study at large: Those treated were given oral tofacitinib at 5 to 10 mg twice daily.

V lost 1 base to trimming and J lost 9 bases, with 9 bases between them. Germline-derived CDR1 and CDR2 are SEHNR and FQNEAQ (reference sequence). This CDR3 is 12 amino acids long. RNA, once extracted, was reverse transcribed into cDNA for use as the sequencing template. This table comes from immunoSEQ multiplex PCR, and its TCRdb copy is limited to in-frame clones, with some not included. The sample shows about 120,000 clones, more than 40% of them seen only once. Alopecia areata patients provided lesional scalp punch biopsies and peripheral blood, both collected for the study. The source is a human donor with alopecia areata. The chain employs TRBV7-9 and TRBJ2-5, with D perhaps TRBD2 (6 bases). The material sequenced was CD8+ T cells sorted from blood, taken at week 0. Written as DNA, the CDR3 is TGTGCCAGCAGCTTAGGGGGGGAGGCCCAGTACTTC. Translation: CASSLGGEAQYF. The full variable domain, with the rest looked up from reference TRBV7-9 and TRBJ2-5, is DTGVSQNPRHKITKRGQNVTFRCDPISEHNRLYWYRQTLGQGPEFLTYFQNEAQLEKSRLLSDRFSAERPKGSFSTLEIQRTEQGDSAMYLCASSLGGEAQYFGPGTRLLVL.